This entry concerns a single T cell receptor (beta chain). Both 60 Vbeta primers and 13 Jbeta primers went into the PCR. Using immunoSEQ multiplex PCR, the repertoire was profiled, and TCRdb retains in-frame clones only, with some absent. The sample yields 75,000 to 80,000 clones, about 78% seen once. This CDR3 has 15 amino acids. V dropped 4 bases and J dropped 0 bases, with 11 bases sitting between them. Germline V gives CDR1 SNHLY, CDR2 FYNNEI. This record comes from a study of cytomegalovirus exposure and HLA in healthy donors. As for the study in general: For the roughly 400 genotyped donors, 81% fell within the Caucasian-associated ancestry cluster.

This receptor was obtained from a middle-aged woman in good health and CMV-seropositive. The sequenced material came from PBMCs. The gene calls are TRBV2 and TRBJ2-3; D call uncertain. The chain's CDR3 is CASSAVSRSTDTQYF. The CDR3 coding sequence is TGTGCCAGCAGTGCGGTGAGTCGAAGCACAGATACGCAGTATTTT.